This T cell receptor beta chain was sequenced in a study of PD-1 blockade in classical Hodgkin lymphoma. As for the study in general: Intravenous infusions of nivolumab 3 mg/kg reached patients every 2 weeks. Study conclusions and caveats: By C4D1, CD4+ diversity increased significantly, especially in complete responders. Diversity similar to that of newly diagnosed patients was seen at baseline in complete responders.

Points on this clone: Its antigen is currently unknown.

Generated by immunoSEQ multiplex PCR, the TCRdb table keeps only in-frame clones and is missing some. This repertoire shows about 30,000 clones, approximately 81% found once; its top ten account for roughly 35%. The V end was cut by 6 bases, the J end by 5 bases, with 11 bases between. This CDR3 region has 12 residues. The germline V gene has CDR1 SNHLY and CDR2 FYNNEI. Relapses following autologous stem cell transplantation were seen in all patients, with brentuximab vedotin exposure varying. This clonotype was obtained from a human donor with classical Hodgkin lymphoma. The genes are TRBV2 and TRBJ2-7; TRBD1 is a possible D gene (6 bases). The sample consisted of peripheral blood mononuclear cells (PBMCs), taken before the second cycle of nivolumab. The CDR3 reads CASSSGEDEQYF. The CDR3 nucleotides are TGTGCCAGCAGCTCAGGGGAAGACGAGCAGTACTTC.